These 20 T cell receptor beta chains came from one sample sequenced in a study of early T cells in non-severe SARS-CoV-2 infection. One entry per CDR3 protein results from TCRdb running MiXCR on the 5' RACE reads. The profile covers 55,000 to 75,000 distinct CDR3 sequences, with about 8.4% appearing a single time and 3% to 4% taken by the ten largest. The sample consisted of whole blood. The origin of the receptors is an adult who was a healthcare worker with PCR-confirmed SARS-CoV-2 infection or an uninfected control (not recorded which).

This clonotype was detected many times. This chain joins TRBV7-9 and TRBJ2-5; no clear D gene. V was shortened by 4 bases and J by 1 base, with 7 bases between the two germline ends. Germline CDR1 SEHNR, CDR2 FQNEAQ (reference sequence). The CDR3 has 13 amino acids. CDR3 region: CASSSGSQETQYF. CDR3 nucleotide sequence: TGTGCCAGCAGCTCCGGTAGCCAAGAGACCCAGTACTTC. Based on the CDR3 plus reference TRBV7-9 and TRBJ2-5, the full variable domain is DTGVSQNPRHKITKRGQNVTFRCDPISEHNRLYWYRQTLGQGPEFLTYFQNEAQLEKSRLLSDRFSAERPKGSFSTLEIQRTEQGDSAMYLCASSSGSQETQYFGPGTRLLVL.

This chain uses TRBV28 with TRBJ2-1; 13 nucleotides agree with TRBD2. The CDR3 sequence is 17 residues long. V dropped 6 bases and J dropped 1; count of bases not matched to a gene: 6. Germline-derived CDR1 and CDR2 are MDHEN and SYDVKM. The chain's CDR3 is CASRYRGLAGSYNEQFF. CDR3 coding DNA: TGTGCCAGCAGATACAGGGGACTAGCGGGATCCTACAATGAGCAGTTCTTC.

This clonotype was counted a few times. The chain recombines TRBV28 with TRBJ1-1; D gene ambiguous. CDR1 is MDHEN, CDR2 SYDVKM, per germline. Trimming pared 5 bases from V and 0 bases from J, leaving 13 bases between. The CDR3 sequence is 15 residues long. CDR3 DNA sequence: TGTGCCAGCAGTCCATTAGGGCGGCTGAACACTGAAGCTTTCTTT. This encodes CASSPLGRLNTEAFF.

This clonotype has at least ten counts. The rearrangement links TRBV28 to TRBJ2-2; TRBD1 is a possible D gene (6 bases). The CDR3 totals 16 residues. Germline lookup yields CDR1 MDHEN and CDR2 SYDVKM. The V gene lost 3 bases and the J gene lost 5 bases, with 16 bases spanning the gap. The CDR3, as DNA: TGTGCCAGCAGTTTCGTTGGGGGCCTAGGGACCGGGGAGCTGTTTTTT. Residues: CASSFVGGLGTGELFF.

This clonotype was detected ten times or more. The chain couples TRBV2 to TRBJ1-4; D possibly corresponds to TRBD1 (6 bases). The CDR3 length is 15 residues. In germline, CDR1 is SNHLY, CDR2 FYNNEI. The germline V and J ends were trimmed by 6 bases and 8 bases, with 19 bases remaining between them. The CDR3 DNA follows: TGTGCCAGCAGCGTTCAGGGGACCCCCGGAGAAAAACTGTTTTTT. Residues: CASSVQGTPGEKLFF. The full variable domain, in which reference TRBV2 and TRBJ1-4 provide the parts outside the CDR3, is EPEVTQTPSHQVTQMGQEVILRCVPISNHLYFYWYRQILGQKVEFLVSFYNNEISEKSEIFDDQFSVERPDGSNFTLKIRSTKLEDSAMYFCASSVQGTPGEKLFFGSGTQLSVL.

The rearrangement joins TRBV28 to TRBJ2-7; D is unresolved. Germline V gene data show CDR1 as MDHEN and CDR2 as SYDVKM. This CDR3 contains 12 residues. The V end was cut by 2 bases, the J end by 6 bases, with 8 bases between. The CDR3 nucleotides read TGTGCCAGCAGTTTACTTTGGCGCGAGCAGTACTTC. Amino acids: CASSLLWREQYF. Full variable domain (remainder filled in from reference TRBV28 and TRBJ2-7): DVKVTQSSRYLVKRTGEKVFLECVQDMDHENMFWYRQDPGLGLRLIYFSYDVKMKEKGDIPEGYSVSREKKERFSLILESASTNQTSMYLCASSLLWREQYFGPGTRLTVT.

Note on this clonotype: Compared with germline, one end of the junction differs, possibly owing to a read error. J is TRBJ2-2 and V is TRBV5-1; a weak D match, TRBD2 (6 bases). The CDR3 runs to 16 residues. Germline CDR1 and CDR2: SGHRS and YFSETQ. The CDR3, as DNA: TGCGCCAGCATCTTGGCGGGACCGATGAACACCGGGGAGCTGTTTTTT. Protein product: CASILAGPMNTGELFF.

The rearrangement joins TRBV24-1 to TRBJ2-1; no definite D call. The CDR3 is made up of 14 amino acids. Trimming left V 5 bases short and J 3 bases short, with 10 bases between. CDR1 KGHDR and CDR2 SFDVKD come from the germline V gene. The CDR3 DNA reads TGTGCCACCAGTGGGTGGACGGACTACAATGAGCAGTTCTTC. The encoded protein is CATSGWTDYNEQFF.

The genes are TRBV28 and TRBJ2-5; D unresolved. The CDR3 contains 14 residues. The germline V and J ends were trimmed by 6 bases and 4 bases, with 15 bases remaining between them. Germline CDR1 and CDR2: MDHEN and SYDVKM. The CDR3 spells CASSRNLERETQYF. The CDR3 nucleotides are TGTGCCAGCAGCCGCAATTTGGAGAGAGAGACCCAGTACTTC.

This clonotype was picked up many times. The rearrangement uses TRBV6-1 and TRBJ2-7, with D perhaps given as TRBD1 or TRBD2 (5 bases each). Trimming cost V 7 bases and J 3 bases, with 19 bases left between them. Germline CDR1 and CDR2: MNHNS and SASEGT. This CDR3 comprises 15 residues. CDR3 in amino acids: CASTQPGTIYYEQYF. In nucleotides, the CDR3 is TGTGCCAGCACACAGCCAGGGACGATCTACTACGAGCAGTACTTC.

This clonotype showed up many times. The V and J genes are TRBV5-1 and TRBJ1-1; 7 nucleotides agree with TRBD1. Trimming at V came to 5 bases and at J to 3 bases, leaving 10 bases not matched to a gene. This CDR3 region has 15 residues. Germline V gene sequence: CDR1 SGHRS, CDR2 YFSETQ. DNA for the CDR3: TGCGCCAGCAGTCCTCAAGGGGGCAGTTACACTGAAGCTTTCTTT. It specifies CASSPQGGSYTEAFF.

This clonotype was observed at least ten times. The chain has TRBV18 and TRBJ2-7; 7 bases align to TRBD1. With 2 bases clipped from V and 5 bases from J, the junction kept 6 bases outside the gene matches. The length of the CDR3 is 14 residues. Germline V gene lookup returns CDR1 KGHSH and CDR2 LQKENI. The CDR3 DNA is TGTGCCAGCTCACCATACAACAGGGGCGACGAGCAGTACTTC. It yields the protein CASSPYNRGDEQYF.

V gene TRBV5-1 combines with J gene TRBJ1-5, with a tentative D call TRBD1 (6 bases). Trimming removed 4 bases at V and 5 bases at J, with 13 bases between. Germline lookup yields CDR1 SGHRS and CDR2 YFSETQ. The CDR3 is made up of 14 amino acids. CDR3: CASSGAGEHQPQHF. The DNA of the CDR3 is TGCGCCAGCAGCGGGGCAGGGGAGCATCAGCCCCAGCATTTT.

In this sample, this clonotype turned up a few times. The genes are TRBV20-1 and TRBJ2-7; possibly TRBD2 for D (6 bases). The germline V and J ends were trimmed by 6 bases and 6 bases, with 12 bases remaining between them. There are 11 residues in the CDR3. Germline CDR1 DFQATT, CDR2 SNEGSKA (reference sequence). CDR3 DNA: TGCAGTGCCGCGGGGAGAGTCGAGCAGTACTTC. Its protein is CSAAGRVEQYF.

The chain employs TRBV6-1 and TRBJ1-2, with 9 bases fitting TRBD1. The CDR3 loop spans 14 amino acids. Germline V gene data show CDR1 as MNHNS and CDR2 as SASEGT. J was trimmed by 5 bases and V by 5 bases; bases with no gene match: 6. The CDR3 nucleotides read TGTGCCAGCAGTTTTGGACAGGGGATATATGGCTACACCTTC. Translation gives CASSFGQGIYGYTF.

This clonotype was recorded only once. The J gene is TRBJ2-7, the V gene TRBV4-1; 10 bases fit TRBD2. Germline CDR1 MGHRA, CDR2 YSYEKL. This CDR3 is built from 16 residues. The ends lost 0 bases at V and 2 bases at J; junction bases unmatched: 4. The CDR3 reads CASSQEQREGAYEQYF. The CDR3 nucleotides read TGCGCCAGCAGCCAAGAACAGCGGGAGGGGGCCTACGAGCAGTACTTC.

The genes are TRBV5-1 and TRBJ2-7, with TRBD1 matching over 8 bases. Unmatched junction bases numbered 9, after V lost 4 bases and J lost 3 bases. Germline V lookup: CDR1 SGHRS, CDR2 YFSETQ. The CDR3 has 15 residues. The CDR3 sequence: CASSPRTGTVYEQYF. Written as DNA, the CDR3 is TGCGCCAGCAGCCCTAGGACAGGGACCGTCTACGAGCAGTACTTC.

This clonotype has a handful of counts. The chain carries TRBV20-1 and TRBJ2-7; D gene unclear. Trimming took off 3 bases at V and 0 bases at J, with 6 bases between the two ends. The CDR3 runs 12 residues. CDR1 and CDR2 from the germline V gene are DFQATT and SNEGSKA (reference sequence). The DNA of the CDR3 is TGCAGTGCTAGCCCTTCCTCCTACGAGCAGTACTTC. It yields the protein CSASPSSYEQYF.

This clonotype was counted between two and nine times. The gene calls are TRBV7-2 and TRBJ1-5; TRBD1 matches at 9 bases. V shed 5 bases and J 4 bases; nucleotides not matched to a gene: 6. This CDR3 contains 15 residues. CDR1 and CDR2 (germline): SGHTA, FQGNSA. The CDR3: CASSMSGTGNQPQHF. The CDR3 DNA reads as TGTGCCAGCAGCATGTCCGGGACAGGGAATCAGCCCCAGCATTTT.

This clonotype appeared many times. This chain's CDR3 is CASSLGLAGNTGELFF. Written as DNA, the CDR3 is TGTGCCAGCAGCCTGGGACTAGCGGGAAACACCGGGGAGCTGTTTTTT. This rearrangement joins TRBV7-9 to TRBJ2-2; 13 positions agree with TRBD2. The CDR3 runs to 16 residues. From germline, CDR1 is SEHNR and CDR2 FQNEAQ (reference sequence). V lost 5 bases to trimming and J lost 2 bases; unmatched junction nucleotides: 2.